This record looks at one TCR beta chain sequence and its context. This sample was taken from a study of blood T cell repertoires in COVID-19. Study as a whole: Spain, Italy and the United States supplied samples that represented acute and convalescent COVID-19. Sample material is recorded as cDNA or gDNA derived from T cells, B-cell-depleted T cells, or PBMCs.

Trimming took 3 bases from V and 4 from J; bases not matched to a gene: 3. The CDR3 has 14 amino acids. The V gene's germline CDR1 is MGHRA and CDR2 YSYEKL. Per the authors' pipeline: From reference gene primer amplification, estimates of nucleated cell counts were derived. Assay used: immunoSEQ multiplex PCR; TCRdb lists only in-frame clones, some missing. The DNA gave D and trimming, while V, J and clone size come from that table. This table holds about 250,000 clones, about 82% found once. The Seattle patients joined while their infection was active and were tracked longitudinally afterward. This chain joins TRBV4-1 and TRBJ1-5, with TRBD1 identical over 7 bases. Sequencing was carried out using peripheral blood. The clonotype was recovered from a woman of 80 years or more with COVID-19, enrolled during active disease. The CDR3 region is CASSQTGRNQPQHF. The CDR3 DNA sequence: TGCGCCAGCAGCCAGACAGGGAGAAATCAGCCCCAGCATTTT.